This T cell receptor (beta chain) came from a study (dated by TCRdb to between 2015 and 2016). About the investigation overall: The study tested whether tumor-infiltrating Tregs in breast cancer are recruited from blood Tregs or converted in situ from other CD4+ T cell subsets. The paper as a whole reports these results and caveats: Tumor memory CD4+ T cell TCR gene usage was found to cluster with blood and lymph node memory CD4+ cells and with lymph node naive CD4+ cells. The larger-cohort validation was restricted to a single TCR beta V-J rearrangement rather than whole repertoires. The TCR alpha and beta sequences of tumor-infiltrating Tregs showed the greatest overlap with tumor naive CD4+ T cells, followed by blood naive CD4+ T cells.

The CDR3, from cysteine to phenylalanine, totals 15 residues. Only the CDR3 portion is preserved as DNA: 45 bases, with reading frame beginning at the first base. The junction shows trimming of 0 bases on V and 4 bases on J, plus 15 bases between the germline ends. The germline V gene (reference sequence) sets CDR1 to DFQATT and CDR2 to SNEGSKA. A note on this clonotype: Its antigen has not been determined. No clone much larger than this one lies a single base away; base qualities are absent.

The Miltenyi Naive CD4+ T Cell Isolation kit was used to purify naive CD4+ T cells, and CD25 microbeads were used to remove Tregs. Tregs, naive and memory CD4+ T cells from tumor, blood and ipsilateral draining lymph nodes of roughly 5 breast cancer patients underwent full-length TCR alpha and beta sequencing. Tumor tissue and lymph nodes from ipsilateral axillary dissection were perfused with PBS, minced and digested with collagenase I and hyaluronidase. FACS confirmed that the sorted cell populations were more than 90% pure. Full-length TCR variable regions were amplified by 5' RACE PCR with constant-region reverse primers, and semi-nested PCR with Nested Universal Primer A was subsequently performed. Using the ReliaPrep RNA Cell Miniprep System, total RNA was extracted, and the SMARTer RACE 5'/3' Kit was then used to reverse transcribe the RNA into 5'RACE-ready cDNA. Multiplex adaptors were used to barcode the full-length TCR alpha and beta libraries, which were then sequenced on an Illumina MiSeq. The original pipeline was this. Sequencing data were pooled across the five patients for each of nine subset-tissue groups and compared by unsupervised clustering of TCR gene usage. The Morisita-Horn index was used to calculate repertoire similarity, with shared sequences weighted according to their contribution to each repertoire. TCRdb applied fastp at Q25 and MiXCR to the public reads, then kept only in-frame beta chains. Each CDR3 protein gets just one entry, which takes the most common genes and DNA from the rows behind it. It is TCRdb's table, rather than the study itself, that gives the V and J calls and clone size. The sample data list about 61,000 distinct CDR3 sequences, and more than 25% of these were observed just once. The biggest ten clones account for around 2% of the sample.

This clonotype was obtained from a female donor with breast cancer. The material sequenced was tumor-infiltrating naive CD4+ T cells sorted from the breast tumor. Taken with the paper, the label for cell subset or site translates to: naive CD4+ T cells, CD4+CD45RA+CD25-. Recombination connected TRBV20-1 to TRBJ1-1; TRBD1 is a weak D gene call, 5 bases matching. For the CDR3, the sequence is CSARDQSGRGTEAFF. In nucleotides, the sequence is TGCAGTGCTAGAGATCAGTCAGGGAGAGGCACTGAAGCTTTCTTT.